The entry below describes one T cell receptor beta chain. Its antigen is currently unknown. The data derive from a study of T-cell memory formation after mild COVID-19. Study-wide points: Clones which contracted sat mainly in CM and EM if CD4+, and in EMRA if CD8+.

The CDR3 extends over 15 amino acids. V lost 2 bases to trimming and J lost 6 bases; unmatched junction nucleotides: 7. Germline V gene data show CDR1 as MNHEY and CDR2 as SMNVEV (reference sequence). TCRdb passed the 5' RACE reads through MiXCR, listing each CDR3 protein once. Among approximately 560,000 distinct CDR3 sequences listed, around a sixth were seen once. The source of this sequence is an adult woman who had mild COVID-19 (a few samples of this study predate the infection). Cell type and time point are not known. V usage is TRBV27 and J usage is TRBJ2-7; TRBD2 matches 10 bases. The specimen was PBMCs or a T cell subset sorted from them (not recorded which). The CDR3 spells CASSLRGLALLEQYF. The CDR3 DNA sequence: TGTGCCAGCAGTTTAAGGGGACTAGCGCTCCTCGAGCAGTACTTC.